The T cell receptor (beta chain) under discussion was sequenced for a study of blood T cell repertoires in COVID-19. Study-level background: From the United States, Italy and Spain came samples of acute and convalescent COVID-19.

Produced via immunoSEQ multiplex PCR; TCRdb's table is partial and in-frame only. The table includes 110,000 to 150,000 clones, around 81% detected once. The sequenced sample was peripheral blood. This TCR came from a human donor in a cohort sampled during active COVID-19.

CDR3 protein: CASRGLAGGPYEQYF. The DNA for the CDR3 is TGTGCCAGCAGGGGATTAGCGGGAGGGCCCTACGAGCAGTACTTC. The V gene is TRBV7-9, the J gene TRBJ2-7, with TRBD2 identical over 11 bases. The V segment lost 6 bases and the J segment 2 bases; nucleotides outside the gene matches: 6. The germline V gene has CDR1 SEHNR and CDR2 FQNEAQ (reference sequence). The length of the CDR3 is 15 residues.